The text below deals with one T cell receptor beta chain. Per the original methods: For nucleated cells, counts were estimated from reference gene primer amplification. Only in-frame clones appear in the TCRdb table, and some are missing; sequencing was by immunoSEQ multiplex PCR. The V and J calls and the clone size are those of that table, but D and trimming were determined from the DNA. Among 200,000 to 250,000 clones listed, roughly 90% were seen once. CDR1 is SGDLS, CDR2 YYNGEE, per germline. Trimming at V came to 1 base and at J to 6 bases, leaving 9 bases not matched to a gene. CDR3 length: 15 residues. The data derive from a study of blood T cell repertoires in COVID-19. Study-level information: Italy, Spain and the United States were the sources of the convalescent and acute COVID-19 samples. PBMCs, B-cell-depleted T cells, or T cells were the source of the cDNA or gDNA that made up the material.

The sequence was collected from a woman aged 45-60 years with acute or convalescent COVID-19. Sequencing was carried out using peripheral blood. The chain is built from TRBV9 and TRBJ1-2; 7 bases are a match to TRBD1. CDR3 amino acids: CASSVSPQGEHGYTF. Written as DNA, the CDR3 is TGTGCCAGCAGCGTAAGTCCCCAGGGGGAACATGGCTACACCTTC.